One T cell receptor beta chain is described in this entry. What it recognizes is unknown. Unique molecular identifiers were attached to individual cDNA molecules within the library. One entry per CDR3 protein results from TCRdb running MiXCR on the RACE reads. The sample lists fewer than 300,000 distinct CDR3 sequences; over 8% were seen once. These data belong to a study of human T cells and chemical hapten exposure. Time point here: pre-sensitization, week 0. Treatment specified: therapeutic diphenylcyclopropenone sensitization with weekly scalp DPC. Trimming at V came to 0 bases and at J to 2 bases, leaving 5 bases not matched to a gene. This CDR3 region has 16 residues. Germline V gene data show CDR1 as SGHTA and CDR2 as FQGNSA. Overall study findings and caveats: Expanded TCRs made up significantly more big CDR3 similarity clusters than controls did. Among TCRs, those above 1 in 1000 frequency were unaffected by DPC sensitization.

This clonotype originated in a woman in her forties with alopecia areata. Some clones in this sample may be carry-over from other donors' samples. This chain connects TRBV7-2 to TRBJ2-7, with TRBD2 matching 9 bases. Source: whole blood, taken in connection with sensitization to the hapten diphenylcyclopropenone (DPC). In nucleotides, the CDR3 is TGTGCCAGCAGCTTAGCGCCAGCGGGAGGTACCTACGAGCAGTACTTC. Protein product: CASSLAPAGGTYEQYF.